Listed here is a single T cell receptor (beta chain). The antigen is undetermined. This specimen comes from a study of T cell responses to AZD1222 COVID-19 vaccine. Study-level findings and limits: At baseline, just five to seven AZD1222 recipients tested seropositive. After two AZD1222 doses, spike-specific TCR breadth and depth rose versus day 0.

Sequencing was performed with immunoSEQ multiplex PCR; in TCRdb, only in-frame clones are kept and a portion is missing. Among roughly 150,000 clones, more than 70% were seen once, and the ten largest hold less than 2.5%. This CDR3 is built from 17 residues. Germline V gene sequence: CDR1 SGHRS, CDR2 YFSETQ. J was trimmed by 4 bases and V by 4 bases; bases with no gene match: 16. The sequence was collected from an adult in good health. Sequencing was performed on peripheral blood, taken on day 0 of AZD1222 vaccination. The chain couples TRBV5-1 to TRBJ1-2, with 7 nucleotides matching TRBD1. The CDR3 loop is CASSAGQVPPFVYGYTF. CDR3 DNA sequence: TGCGCCAGCAGCGCCGGACAGGTCCCACCCTTTGTCTATGGCTACACCTTC.